The TCR beta chain described here comes from a study of siplizumab effects on memory and regulatory T cells (dated by TCRdb to about 2019). A note on the overall study: The study looked at the effect of siplizumab, an anti-CD2 antibody, on alloreactive T-cell subsets in allogeneic mixed lymphocyte reactions made from human PBMCs.

A remark on this clone: Its antigen is not yet known. There are no base qualities to consult, and no much larger clone falls within one base.

Summary of the overall study and its limitations: Unstimulated naive T cells appeared more diverse than memory T cells, and naive cells seemed to contribute substantially to the alloresponse. About 75-96% of proliferating CD4+ or CD8+ clones could not be given a naive or memory phenotype. Among mappable alloreactive CD4+ clones, an average Treg-derived fraction of about 70% was observed with siplizumab, compared with around 28% in control reactions. Whether proliferating Tregs from siplizumab cultures actually had suppressive function was not functionally confirmed. Sequences below about 10^-5 frequency were poorly captured, so only a minor fraction of alloreactive clones could be mapped to unstimulated subsets. The cumulative frequency of alloreactive sequences traceable to unstimulated CD4+ memory T cells was significantly reduced by siplizumab.

Sorted unstimulated T cells and proliferating T cells recovered from mixed lymphocyte reactions underwent TCRbeta CDR3 sequencing. Fresh whole blood from some ten HLA-typed healthy donors was used as the source from which PBMCs were isolated. CDR1 and CDR2 were assigned from the germline V gene (reference sequence) as LNHDA and SQIVND. Spanning cysteine to phenylalanine, the CDR3 consists of 15 amino acids. The only DNA kept is the CDR3, 45 bases in frame from the first base. V lost 4 bases and J lost 0 bases, and the count of bases not matched to a germline gene is 3. Library prep was done by the immunoSEQ multiplex PCR assay. About 9.9 x 10^4 TCR templates per sample were assayed by the deep sequencing platform. Genomic DNA extracted from sorted T cells was the material used for TCRbeta CDR3 sequencing. Concerning the study's data processing: The R programming language was used for the clonal analysis of the TCRbeta CDR3 data. Unstimulated samples were compared with post-reaction CFSE-low samples to define alloreactive CD4+ and CD8+ clones. Regulatory or non-regulatory origin of alloreactive CD4+ clones was assigned by matching sequences to the sorted unstimulated Treg and non-Treg repertoires. TCRdb obtained this table from immuneACCESS and retained in-frame rearrangements with V and J assigned. These tables miss some clones; where compared with another copy, unresolved V genes account for less than half of the shortfall, and the remainder is unexplained. The V and J calls and the clone size are those of that table, but D and trimming were determined from the DNA. The sample table contains fewer than 130,000 clones; only one count was recorded for roughly 92% of them. The top ten constitute 1.3% of the sample.

The sequencing input was CD4+ T cells sorted from blood. The sequence joins TRBV19 to TRBJ1-5, with 7 bases aligning to TRBD1. This clonotype was sampled from a human donor in good health. The nucleotide sequence reads TGTGCCAGTAGTACACAGGGGTATAGCAATCAGCCCCAGCATTTT. This codes for CASSTQGYSNQPQHF.